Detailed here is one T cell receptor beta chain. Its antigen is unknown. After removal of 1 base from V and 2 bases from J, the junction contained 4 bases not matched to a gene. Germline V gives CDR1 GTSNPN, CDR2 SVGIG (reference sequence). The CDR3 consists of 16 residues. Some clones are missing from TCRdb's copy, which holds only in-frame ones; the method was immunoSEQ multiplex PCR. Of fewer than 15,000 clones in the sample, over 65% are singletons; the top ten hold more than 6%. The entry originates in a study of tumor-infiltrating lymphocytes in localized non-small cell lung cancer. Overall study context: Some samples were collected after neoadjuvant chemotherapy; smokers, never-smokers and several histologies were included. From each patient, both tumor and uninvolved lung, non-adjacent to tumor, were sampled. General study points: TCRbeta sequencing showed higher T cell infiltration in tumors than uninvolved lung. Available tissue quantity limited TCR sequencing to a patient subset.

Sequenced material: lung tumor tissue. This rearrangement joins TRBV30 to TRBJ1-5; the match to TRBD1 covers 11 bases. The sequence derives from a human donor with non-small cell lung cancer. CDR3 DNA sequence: TGTGCCTGGAGTGGTGGGACAGGGGGAGGCAATCAGCCCCAGCATTTT. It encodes CAWSGGTGGGNQPQHF.